What follows are 24 T cell receptor beta chains derived from one specimen sequenced in a study of beta chain features in type 1 diabetes. Notes on the study in general: Type 1 diabetes patients had moderately but significantly shorter TCRB CDR3s in all four CD4+ subsets.

These receptors' antigens are unknown. Reverse transcription of all isolated RNA meant that expressed TCRB transcripts were sequenced. The repertoire was sequenced with immunoSEQ multiplex PCR; TCRdb's copy has only in-frame clones and lacks some. The repertoire consists of around 160,000 clones, with approximately 8.7% occurring once and the leading ten covering under 0.75%. The sequenced sample was central memory CD4+ T cells from blood. The receptor set was obtained from a young woman with type 1 diabetes.

The chain couples TRBV11-2 to TRBJ1-2; no clear D. V lost 1 base and J lost 8, with 11 bases in between. CDR1 and CDR2 (germline): SGHAT, FQNNGV. This CDR3 region has 13 residues. CDR3 in DNA: TGTGCCAGCAGCTTAGTATCGGGAGGCGGCTACACCTTC. This translates into CASSLVSGGGYTF.

CDR3 sequence: CASSEGPFYEQYF. Written as DNA, the CDR3 is TGTGCCAGCAGCGAGGGGCCCTTCTACGAGCAGTACTTC. The chain combines TRBV9 with TRBJ2-5, with a tentative D call TRBD1 (5 bases). The J call may be faulty, since TRBJ2-7 better matches the DNA end. The germline gives CDR1 SGDLS, CDR2 YYNGEE. The CDR3 sequence is 13 residues long.

This rearrangement joins TRBV30 to TRBJ2-1, with D tentatively TRBD2 (7 bases). The CDR3 covers 14 residues. Per germline, CDR1 GTSNPN and CDR2 SVGIG (reference sequence). V was cut by 2 bases and J by 5 bases, with 13 bases left in between. CDR3: CAWSTGRGNNEQFF. The CDR3 nucleotides read TGTGCCTGGAGTACAGGGAGGGGCAACAATGAGCAGTTCTTC.

This sequence joins TRBV11-3 and TRBJ2-5, with 10 bases identical to TRBD2. CDR1 is SGHNT and CDR2 is YENEEA in the germline V gene. The CDR3 is 16 residues long. V gave up 1 base and J gave up 0 bases; unmatched junction bases: 2. The CDR3 is CASSLGSGRNQETQYF. CDR3 coding DNA: TGTGCCAGCAGCTTAGGTAGCGGGAGGAACCAAGAGACCCAGTACTTC.

Only a few counts were recorded for this clone. This chain connects TRBV5-1 to TRBJ2-6; perhaps TRBD2 as D (5 bases). The germline CDR1 and CDR2 sequences are SGHRS and YFSETQ. The CDR3 has 14 residues. V was clipped by 6 bases and J by 1 base, with 8 bases between them. The CDR3: CASKRDSGANVLTF. The CDR3 DNA reads TGCGCCAGCAAACGGGATTCTGGGGCCAACGTCCTGACTTTC.

This clone was seen more than once but under ten times. The V call is TRBV9, the J call TRBJ2-1; 13 bases align to TRBD2. Trimming removed 4 bases from V and 8 bases from J; junction bases left unmatched: 9. Germline V gene data show CDR1 as SGDLS and CDR2 as YYNGEE. This CDR3 is 16 amino acids long. The DNA for the CDR3 is TGTGCCAGCAGCCCAAGGCCGGGACTAGCGGGATATGAGCAGTTCTTC. Encoded protein: CASSPRPGLAGYEQFF.

The gene calls are TRBV19 and TRBJ1-2; possibly TRBD1 for D (5 bases). CDR1 LNHDA and CDR2 SQIVND come from the germline V gene (reference sequence). The V and J ends lost 1 base and 1 base respectively, with 13 bases between them. The CDR3 length is 16 residues. CDR3 residues: CASSIATGTLNYGYTF. The CDR3 DNA reads TGTGCCAGTAGTATAGCTACAGGAACTCTTAACTATGGCTACACCTTC.

This clone was counted only a few times. The chain uses TRBV25-1 and TRBJ1-1; 8 positions match TRBD1. Germline lookup yields CDR1 MGHDK and CDR2 SYGVNS. The trim removed 8 bases at V and 5 bases at J, leaving 10 bases unmatched. This CDR3 has 14 residues. The CDR3 nucleotides read TGTGCCAGCTCCCTGGCAGGGGGCGGGACTGAAGCTTTCTTT. It translates to CASSLAGGGTEAFF.

Worth noting for this clone: At the DNA level, this CDR3 is encoded by other sequences in the same sample as well. The chain recombines TRBV29-1 with TRBJ1-1; 10 bases are shared with TRBD1. Trimming took 1 base from V and 3 from J; bases not matched to a gene: 2. This CDR3 region has 14 residues. Germline loops: CDR1 SQVTM, CDR2 ANQGSEA. The CDR3 is CSVEGDRGDTEAFF. The CDR3 DNA is TGCAGCGTTGAAGGGGACAGGGGAGACACTGAAGCTTTCTTT.

The rearrangement joins TRBV5-1 to TRBJ2-1; 10 bases map to TRBD1. This CDR3 has 16 residues. With 3 bases clipped from V and 5 bases from J, the junction kept 8 bases outside the gene matches. Germline V gene lookup returns CDR1 SGHRS and CDR2 YFSETQ. CDR3 in amino acids: CASSWGPGTGDNEQFF. The CDR3 bases are TGCGCCAGCAGCTGGGGGCCCGGGACAGGGGACAATGAGCAGTTCTTC. Combining the CDR3 with reference TRBV5-1 and TRBJ2-1 gives the whole variable domain KAGVTQTPRYLIKTRGQQVTLSCSPISGHRSVSWYQQTPGQGLQFLFEYFSETQRNKGNFPGRFSGRQFSNSRSEMNVSTLELGDSALYLCASSWGPGTGDNEQFFGPGTRLTVL.

The chain has TRBV10-3 and TRBJ1-3, with D possibly being TRBD1 (5 bases). CDR1 is ENHRY and CDR2 is SYGVKD in the germline V gene. With 4 bases removed from V and 1 base from J, the gap between germline ends came to 14 bases. This CDR3 contains 16 residues. CDR3 residues: CAISGPGMLSGNTIYF. CDR3 sequence (DNA): TGTGCCATCAGTGGTCCAGGGATGTTATCTGGAAACACCATATATTTT.

In its sample, this clone was seen a few times. The J gene is TRBJ2-1, the V gene TRBV19, with 9 bases lining up with TRBD1. V was pared by 7 bases and J by 6 bases, with 7 bases of the junction left unmatched. The CDR3 spans 14 residues. From germline, CDR1 is LNHDA and CDR2 SQIVND (reference sequence). CDR3 coding DNA: TGTGCCAGTAAACAGGGGGCGTCCGGCAATGAGCAGTTCTTC. This codes for CASKQGASGNEQFF. Full variable domain (remainder filled in from reference TRBV19 and TRBJ2-1): DGGITQSPKYLFRKEGQNVTLSCEQNLNHDAMYWYRQDPGQGLRLIYYSQIVNDFQKGDIAEGYSVSREKKESFPLTVTSAQKNPTAFYLCASKQGASGNEQFFGPGTRLTVL.

The rearrangement links TRBV5-1 to TRBJ2-1, with D possibly matching TRBD1 (5 bases). Trimming cost V 0 bases and J 0 bases, with 7 bases left between them. Germline V gene data show CDR1 as SGHRS and CDR2 as YFSETQ. The CDR3 consists of 15 residues. Here the CDR3 DNA reads TGCGCCAGCAGCTTGGGGGGCGACTCCTACAATGAGCAGTTCTTC. This translates into CASSLGGDSYNEQFF.

V usage is TRBV6-6 and J usage is TRBJ1-5, with TRBD1 matching over 10 bases. Germline V gene lookup returns CDR1 MNHNY and CDR2 SVGAGI (reference sequence). Trimming cost V 6 bases and J 0 bases; bases outside gene matches: 5. The length of the CDR3 is 16 residues. CDR3 region: CASRRQGAFSNQPQHF. DNA of the CDR3: TGTGCCAGCAGGCGACAGGGGGCGTTTAGCAATCAGCCCCAGCATTTT.

This clone was picked up a small number of times. V and J are TRBV19 and TRBJ1-1; D possibly corresponds to TRBD1 (6 bases). Germline CDR1 LNHDA, CDR2 SQIVND (reference sequence). Between the trimmed V and J ends, which lost 5 bases and 8 bases, there was a span of 12 bases. The CDR3 contains 12 residues. The CDR3 is CASSPRTDEAFF. Here the CDR3 DNA reads TGTGCCAGTAGTCCTAGGACAGACGAAGCTTTCTTT.

This clone was detected only a few times. This rearrangement joins TRBV14 to TRBJ2-7; the match to TRBD1 covers 7 bases. V lost 1 base, J lost 6 bases, and 12 bases stayed unmatched. The germline CDR1 and CDR2 sequences are SGHDN and FVKESK. The length of the CDR3 is 16 residues. The CDR3 nucleotides read TGTGCCAGCAGCCAAGTTGGGGACAGCAGGGGTCTCGAGCAGTACTTC. Protein: CASSQVGDSRGLEQYF.

A few counts support this clone. The genes are TRBV7-9 and TRBJ2-7; the D gene is possibly TRBD2 (5 bases). The CDR3 is made up of 15 amino acids. Germline CDR1 reads SEHNR; CDR2 reads FQNEAQ (reference sequence). V was shortened by 5 bases and J by 5 bases, with 19 bases between the two germline ends. Written as DNA, the CDR3 is TGTGCCAGCAGCACGAGCGGTAGCTTTGGGCACGAGCAGTACTTC. Translation: CASSTSGSFGHEQYF. Complete variable domain (other parts from reference TRBV7-9 and TRBJ2-7): DTGVSQNPRHKITKRGQNVTFRCDPISEHNRLYWYRQTLGQGPEFLTYFQNEAQLEKSRLLSDRFSAERPKGSFSTLEIQRTEQGDSAMYLCASSTSGSFGHEQYFGPGTRLTVT.

V usage is TRBV9 and J usage is TRBJ1-5; D is ambiguous. CDR1 is SGDLS, CDR2 YYNGEE, per germline. Trimming stripped 3 bases from V and 3 bases from J, with 13 bases between. The CDR3 length is 15 residues. The CDR3 reads CASSGNSTFNQPQHF. As DNA, the CDR3 is TGTGCCAGCAGCGGGAACAGCACCTTCAATCAGCCCCAGCATTTT.

In its sample, this clone was seen a few times. CDR3 amino acids: CASSWDRAWNEQFF. CDR3 sequence (DNA): TGTGCCAGCAGCTGGGACAGGGCGTGGAATGAGCAGTTCTTC. The chain links TRBV7-9 to TRBJ2-1, with 9 bases that match TRBD1. CDR3 size: 14 residues. Germline CDR1 SEHNR, CDR2 FQNEAQ (reference sequence). V shed 4 bases and J 7 bases; nucleotides not matched to a gene: 5.

In this sample, this clone turned up a few times. Here the CDR3 reads CASSGTSGRENEQFF. CDR3 DNA: TGTGCCAGCAGCGGGACTAGCGGGAGGGAAAATGAGCAGTTCTTC. This rearrangement joins TRBV5-4 to TRBJ2-1, with 16 positions matching TRBD2. The germline CDR1 and CDR2 sequences are SGHNT and YYREEE (reference sequence). The CDR3 consists of 15 residues. The trim removed 4 bases at V and 7 bases at J, leaving 2 bases unmatched.

The chain is built from TRBV2 and TRBJ2-7, with D tentatively TRBD1 (6 bases). The CDR3 is 14 amino acids. CDR1 SNHLY and CDR2 FYNNEI come from the germline V gene. V shed 6 bases and J shed 0 bases, with 12 bases lying between them. The CDR3 DNA follows: TGTGCCAGCAGGGCCGGGACAACCTCCTACGAGCAGTACTTC. Its translation: CASRAGTTSYEQYF. The entire variable domain, with the rest obtained from reference TRBV2 and TRBJ2-7, is as follows: EPEVTQTPSHQVTQMGQEVILRCVPISNHLYFYWYRQILGQKVEFLVSFYNNEISEKSEIFDDQFSVERPDGSNFTLKIRSTKLEDSAMYFCASRAGTTSYEQYFGPGTRLTVT.

The chain carries TRBV5-1 and TRBJ2-2; the match to TRBD1 covers 9 bases. V lost 2 bases to trimming and J lost 7 bases; unmatched junction nucleotides: 3. Germline lookup yields CDR1 SGHRS and CDR2 YFSETQ. CDR3 length equals 14 residues. The CDR3 reads CASSFGQGFGELFF. The CDR3 bases are TGCGCCAGCAGCTTCGGACAGGGGTTCGGGGAGCTGTTTTTT.

The chain recombines TRBV9 with TRBJ1-4; D is unclear. The CDR3 has 16 amino acids. Trimming left V 0 bases short and J 5 bases short, with 14 bases between. Germline V lookup: CDR1 SGDLS, CDR2 YYNGEE. The CDR3 protein is CASSVGIQNLNEKLFF. The CDR3 coding sequence is TGTGCCAGCAGCGTAGGCATACAGAATCTAAATGAAAAACTGTTTTTT.

This CDR3 reads CASSVPSGRAGEQYF. The CDR3, as DNA: TGCGCCAGCAGCGTTCCTAGCGGGAGGGCCGGGGAGCAGTACTTC. The chain links TRBV5-1 to TRBJ2-7; 12 nucleotides agree with TRBD2. There are 15 residues in the CDR3. Germline loops: CDR1 SGHRS, CDR2 YFSETQ. V dropped 4 bases and J dropped 7; count of bases not matched to a gene: 9. Looking up the rest from reference TRBV5-1 and TRBJ2-7 gives the full variable domain: KAGVTQTPRYLIKTRGQQVTLSCSPISGHRSVSWYQQTPGQGLQFLFEYFSETQRNKGNFPGRFSGRQFSNSRSEMNVSTLELGDSALYLCASSVPSGRAGEQYFGPGTRLTVT.